The 20 T cell receptor beta chains given below trace back to one sample, sequenced in a study of blood T cell repertoires in COVID-19. Produced via immunoSEQ multiplex PCR; TCRdb's table is partial and in-frame only. The data hold approximately 280,000 clones, with approximately 82% observed a single time. The sample was PBMCs or T cells enriched from blood (not recorded which). The source of these receptors is a man aged 35 to 55 who had been exposed to COVID-19.

This clone was counted once. This chain uses TRBV30 with TRBJ1-5; D is undetermined. The CDR3 has 13 residues. V lost 2 bases to trimming and J lost 3 bases, with 8 bases between them. The germline gives CDR1 GTSNPN, CDR2 SVGIG (reference sequence). DNA of the CDR3: TGTGCCTGGAGTCCCCAGGTCAATCAGCCCCAGCATTTT. Its translation is CAWSPQVNQPQHF.

This chain links TRBV19 with TRBJ1-2; 8 nucleotides match TRBD1. The CDR3 contains 16 residues. CDR1 is LNHDA, CDR2 SQIVND, per germline (reference sequence). Trimming at V came to 5 bases and at J to 5 bases, leaving 13 bases not matched to a gene. CDR3 in amino acids: CASSAVGQGSLYGYTF. The CDR3 DNA sequence: TGTGCCAGTAGTGCAGTTGGACAGGGCTCCCTGTATGGCTACACCTTC.

This chain uses TRBV6-1 with TRBJ1-2, with D perhaps matching TRBD1 (6 bases). V gave up 2 bases and J gave up 0 bases, with 10 bases separating them. There are 15 residues in the CDR3. CDR1 is MNHNS, CDR2 SASEGT, per germline. CDR3 in amino acids: CASSEKQGANYGYTF. CDR3 DNA: TGTGCCAGCAGTGAAAAACAGGGAGCTAACTATGGCTACACCTTC.

V is TRBV18 and J is TRBJ1-1, with D tentatively TRBD1 (5 bases). Germline V gene data show CDR1 as KGHSH and CDR2 as LQKENI. Trimming left V 3 bases short and J 0 bases short, with 14 bases between. CDR3 size: 16 residues. Written as DNA, the CDR3 is TGTGCCAGCTCACCTTTCTCGGGGGAACTGAACACTGAAGCTTTCTTT. This sequence encodes CASSPFSGELNTEAFF.

This chain uses TRBV30 with TRBJ1-4; D not resolved. The ends were cut back, 4 bases at V and 0 bases at J, with 3 bases in the middle. The CDR3 consists of 12 residues. Per germline, CDR1 GTSNPN and CDR2 SVGIG (reference sequence). The CDR3: CAWTTTNEKLFF. The CDR3 coding sequence is TGTGCCTGGACAACAACTAATGAAAAACTGTTTTTT.

There are a few counts of this clone. V usage is TRBV6-5 and J usage is TRBJ1-1; perhaps TRBD1 as D (5 bases). The V gene lost 0 bases and the J gene lost 6 bases, with 11 bases spanning the gap. The CDR3 sequence is 14 residues long. Germline assignment: CDR1 MNHEY and CDR2 SVGAGI. The CDR3 sequence is CASSYSGGVAEAFF. As DNA, the CDR3 is TGTGCCAGCAGTTACTCGGGAGGGGTAGCTGAAGCTTTCTTT.

The chain combines TRBV3-1 (or the pseudogene TRBV3-2) with TRBJ2-7; tentative D call: TRBD2 (6 bases). The V and J ends lost 1 base and 6 bases respectively, with 19 bases between them. The CDR3 contains 16 residues. Germline CDR1 reads LGHDT; CDR2 reads YNNKEL (reference sequence). DNA for the CDR3: TGTGCCAGCAGCCAAGGACCGGCGACTAGTGGATCCGAGCAGTACTTC. This gives the protein CASSQGPATSGSEQYF.

CDR3 sequence reads: CASSLTVQETQYF. As DNA, the CDR3 is TGCGCCAGCAGCTTGACAGTCCAAGAGACCCAGTACTTC. The chain is built from TRBV5-1 and TRBJ2-5; D gene ambiguous. With 1 base removed from V and 1 base from J, the gap between germline ends came to 5 bases. From germline, CDR1 is SGHRS and CDR2 YFSETQ. CDR3 length: 13 residues.

The chain has TRBV11-2 and TRBJ1-1; the match to TRBD1 covers 11 bases. Germline V gene data show CDR1 as SGHAT and CDR2 as FQNNGV. V trimming: 5 bases; J trimming: 1 base; junction bases outside the gene matches: 3. CDR3 length: 15 amino acids. CDR3 DNA sequence: TGTGCCAGCAGCCCCGGACAGGGGGCGAACACTGAAGCTTTCTTT. Amino acid sequence: CASSPGQGANTEAFF. Full variable domain (rest looked up from reference TRBV11-2 and TRBJ1-1): EAGVAQSPRYKIIEKRQSVAFWCNPISGHATLYWYQQILGQGPKLLIQFQNNGVVDDSQLPKDRFSAERLKGVDSTLKIQPAKLEDSAVYLCASSPGQGANTEAFFGQGTRLTVV.

In DNA form, the CDR3 reads TGCGCCAGCACCCCGGACAGCAACTACAATGAGCAGTTCTTC. Amino acid sequence: CASTPDSNYNEQFF. The chain joins TRBV5-1 to TRBJ2-1; TRBD1 is a possible D gene (6 bases). The CDR3 loop spans 14 amino acids. Germline V gives CDR1 SGHRS, CDR2 YFSETQ. With 6 bases removed from V and 3 bases from J, the gap between germline ends came to 13 bases.

The chain couples TRBV25-1 to TRBJ1-6; possible D gene TRBD1, 5 bases. V gave up 6 bases and J gave up 5 bases, with 14 bases separating them. Per germline, CDR1 MGHDK and CDR2 SYGVNS. The length of the CDR3 is 15 residues. The chain's CDR3 is CASSPGGVNNSPLHF. CDR3 coding DNA: TGTGCCAGCAGCCCCGGGGGGGTAAATAATTCACCCCTCCACTTT.

The chain couples TRBV9 to TRBJ2-1, with 11 bases identical to TRBD2. V lost 3 bases, J lost 12 bases, and 11 bases stayed unmatched. Germline-derived CDR1 and CDR2 are SGDLS and YYNGEE. The CDR3 runs to 15 residues. CDR3 nucleotide sequence: TGTGCCAGCAGCGAAAGTACTAGCGGGAGAGCTGGGCAGTTCTTC. Protein sequence: CASSESTSGRAGQFF.

V and J are TRBV3-1 (or the pseudogene TRBV3-2) and TRBJ1-1, with a tentative D call TRBD1 (5 bases). This CDR3 is built from 16 residues. V was pared by 4 bases and J by 1 base, with 16 bases between. Germline CDR1 and CDR2: LGHDT and YNNKEL (reference sequence). The CDR3 coding sequence is TGTGCCAGCAGCCGACTCCAGGGCCAGGGGAACACTGAAGCTTTCTTT. It specifies CASSRLQGQGNTEAFF.

The chain combines TRBV11-2 with TRBJ2-6; 7 bases are shared with TRBD1. Trimming at V came to 5 bases and at J to 0 bases, leaving 7 bases not matched to a gene. Germline V gene lookup returns CDR1 SGHAT and CDR2 FQNNGV. CDR3 size: 17 residues. CDR3 nucleotide sequence: TGTGCCAGCAGCACCCGGGACAGACCCTCTGGGGCCAACGTCCTGACTTTC. Encoded protein: CASSTRDRPSGANVLTF. The full variable domain, its missing parts supplied by reference TRBV11-2 and TRBJ2-6, is EAGVAQSPRYKIIEKRQSVAFWCNPISGHATLYWYQQILGQGPKLLIQFQNNGVVDDSQLPKDRFSAERLKGVDSTLKIQPAKLEDSAVYLCASSTRDRPSGANVLTFGAGSRLTVL.

J is TRBJ2-7 and V is TRBV29-1; possible D gene TRBD2, 7 bases. Trimming took 4 bases from V and 4 from J, leaving 17 bases between them. The CDR3 totals 14 residues. Germline V gene data show CDR1 as SQVTM and CDR2 as ANQGSEA. For the CDR3, the DNA is TGCAGCGTTGGACGGGGGGCGGGTGGTTACGAGCAGTACTTC. Translation gives CSVGRGAGGYEQYF.

The V call is TRBV4-2, the J call TRBJ2-5; D gene unclear. This CDR3 comprises 16 residues. Trimming pared 1 base from V and 5 bases from J, leaving 17 bases between. Germline V gene data show CDR1 as LGHNA and CDR2 as YNFKEQ. DNA of the CDR3: TGTGCCAGCAGCCAAGGGGTGGGTCAGAGGCAGGAGACCCAGTACTTC. Its translation: CASSQGVGQRQETQYF.

J is TRBJ2-1 and V is TRBV3-1 (or the pseudogene TRBV3-2); 11 bases agree with TRBD2. J lost 8 bases, V lost 0 bases, and 6 bases had no gene match. Germline values: CDR1 LGHDT, CDR2 YNNKEL (reference sequence). The CDR3 runs 16 residues. The CDR3 spells CASSQELAGAIYEQFF. The DNA of the CDR3 is TGTGCCAGCAGCCAAGAACTAGCGGGAGCGATCTATGAGCAGTTCTTC.

This chain uses TRBV20-1 with TRBJ1-2; possible D gene TRBD1, 6 bases. CDR1 and CDR2 (germline): DFQATT, SNEGSKA (reference sequence). The ends were cut back, 3 bases at V and 6 bases at J, with 14 bases in the middle. The CDR3 spans 13 residues. The CDR3 nucleotides are TGCAGTGCTAGTTGGGAGGGGGGCCATGGCTACACCTTC. Residues: CSASWEGGHGYTF.

The chain is built from TRBV6-1 and TRBJ2-7; no clear D. There are 14 residues in the CDR3. V dropped 3 bases and J dropped 6 bases, with 15 bases sitting between them. CDR1 and CDR2 from the germline V gene are MNHNS and SASEGT. Here the CDR3 DNA reads TGTGCCAGCAGTGAGGGTTGGGCGCCGCGCGAGCAGTACTTC. This translates into CASSEGWAPREQYF.

The V gene is TRBV24-1, the J gene TRBJ2-7; no clear D gene. This CDR3 comprises 13 residues. V dropped 8 bases and J dropped 3 bases, with 13 bases sitting between them. Germline CDR1 and CDR2: KGHDR and SFDVKD. In nucleotides, the CDR3 is TGTGCCACCACCCATCCGGTCGGCTACGAGCAGTACTTC. Encoded protein: CATTHPVGYEQYF.